The 2 T cell receptor beta chains presented below share a single source sample, sequenced in a study of cytomegalovirus exposure and HLA in healthy donors. Primers for the PCR totalled 60 Vbeta and 13 Jbeta. Repertoires were generated with immunoSEQ multiplex PCR, while TCRdb's copy carries only in-frame clones and drops some. This sample yields 120,000 or so clones, of which 50% to 75% are seen a single time; around 8.8% belongs to the top ten. The specimen was PBMCs. The receptors come from a woman aged 40 to 50 in good health and CMV-seropositive.

The rearrangement links TRBV14 to TRBJ2-2; D might be TRBD2 (7 bases). Between the trimmed V and J ends, which lost 0 bases and 4 bases, there was a span of 12 bases. The germline gives CDR1 SGHDN, CDR2 FVKESK. This CDR3 is 16 amino acids long. DNA of the CDR3: TGTGCCAGCAGCCAAGATCGGGGGGCGAGCACCGGGGAGCTGTTTTTT. It specifies CASSQDRGASTGELFF.

The genes are TRBV28 and TRBJ2-4; 7 bases are a match to TRBD1. The germline V gene encodes CDR1 MDHEN and CDR2 SYDVKM. The CDR3 sequence is 10 residues long. This CDR3 reads CATGENIQYF. The CDR3 nucleotides are TGTGCTACAGGGGAAAACATTCAGTACTTC.